Listed below are T cell receptor beta chains from one sample, sequenced in a study of CD8 T cells in Susac syndrome. TCRdb reanalysed the immunoSEQ multiplex PCR reads using MiXCR and keeps one entry per CDR3 protein. The table includes more than 200,000 distinct CDR3 sequences, approximately 92% detected once. Input material: CD4+ T cells from PBMCs. The receptors stem from a human donor with multiple sclerosis. The CDR3 runs from the conserved cysteine through the conserved F or W. The D gene is left open where the match is weak. Clone sizes are given selectively: once, few, many, or a class where the clone is expanded.

d_gene	v_gene	abundance	j_gene	CDR3aa	CDR3nt
.	TRBV3-1	.	TRBJ1-1	CASSQGITEAFF	TGTGCCAGCAGCCAAGGGATCACTGAAGCTTTCTTT
TRBD2	TRBV19	.	TRBJ2-4	CASSMDGGNIQYF	TGTGCCAGTAGTATGGACGGGGGGAACATTCAGTACTTC
.	TRBV2	once	TRBJ1-6	CAIQQGSYNSPLHF	TGTGCCATCCAACAGGGTTCCTATAATTCACCCCTCCACTTT
TRBD2	TRBV5-1	once	TRBJ2-5	CASSLFSGRAETQYF	TGCGCCAGCAGCTTGTTTAGCGGGAGGGCAGAGACCCAGTACTTC
.	TRBV4-1	.	TRBJ2-1	CASRPLSATYNEQFF	TGCGCCAGCAGGCCTCTGAGCGCTACCTACAATGAGCAGTTCTTC
.	TRBV12-3/TRBV12-4	.	TRBJ1-3	CASSSTGPGNTIYF	TGTGCCAGCAGTTCCACAGGTCCTGGAAACACCATATATTTT
TRBD2	TRBV5-1	.	TRBJ2-3	CASSRPSGTSGTDTQYF	TGCGCCAGCAGTCGCCCTAGCGGGACTAGCGGCACAGATACGCAGTATTTT
.	TRBV3-1	.	TRBJ1-3	CASSLPGQKDTIYF	TGTGCCAGCAGCCTCCCCGGACAAAAGGACACCATATATTTT
.	TRBV20-1	.	TRBJ1-1	CSARESQGAEAFF	TGCAGTGCTAGAGAGTCACAGGGCGCTGAAGCTTTCTTT
.	TRBV19	.	TRBJ1-5	CASSINRDSNQPQHF	TGTGCCAGTAGTATCAACAGGGATAGCAATCAGCCCCAGCATTTT
.	TRBV19	.	TRBJ1-5	CASETTTYSNQPQHF	TGTGCCAGTGAGACGACAACCTATAGCAATCAGCCCCAGCATTTT
.	TRBV6-1	.	TRBJ2-5	CAIDGQLETQYF	TGTGCCATCGATGGACAGCTTGAGACCCAGTACTTC
TRBD2	TRBV24-1	.	TRBJ2-1	CATSDSGGGWPFF	TGTGCCACCAGTGATTCTGGCGGGGGGTGGCCGTTCTTC
TRBD1	TRBV9	once	TRBJ2-3	CASTQGQGSTDTQYF	TGTGCCAGCACCCAAGGACAGGGGAGCACAGATACGCAGTATTTT
TRBD2	TRBV5-4	.	TRBJ2-2	CASSFLAGGHGRELFF	TGTGCCAGCAGCTTCTTAGCGGGAGGGCACGGCCGGGAGCTGTTTTTT
TRBD1	TRBV5-1	.	TRBJ2-1	CASSSHRGTGNEQFF	TGCGCCAGCAGCTCCCACAGGGGCACGGGCAATGAGCAGTTCTTC
.	TRBV10-3	.	TRBJ2-3	CAISEGPTDTQYF	TGTGCCATCAGTGAAGGCCCGACAGATACGCAGTATTTT
.	TRBV3-1	.	TRBJ1-5	CASSPREFNQPQHF	TGTGCCAGCAGCCCGCGGGAGTTCAATCAGCCCCAGCATTTT
.	TRBV3-1	.	TRBJ1-5	CASSQDAGGSQPQHF	TGTGCCAGCAGCCAAGATGCGGGGGGGAGTCAGCCCCAGCATTTT
.	TRBV11-2	.	TRBJ2-3	CASSLKDGRTDTQYF	TGTGCCAGCAGCTTAAAGGATGGCCGCACAGATACGCAGTATTTT
.	TRBV30	.	TRBJ1-1	CAWSPGYMNTEAFF	TGTGCCTGGAGCCCGGGATACATGAACACTGAAGCTTTCTTT
TRBD1	TRBV5-1	.	TRBJ1-1	CASSTDRGTEAFF	TGCGCCAGCAGCACAGACAGGGGCACTGAAGCTTTCTTT
.	TRBV9	.	TRBJ1-1	CASSRGYRTEAFF	TGTGCCAGCAGCAGGGGATATCGCACTGAAGCTTTCTTT
.	TRBV6-5	.	TRBJ2-6	CASSYRNWGQGSGANVLTF	TGTGCCAGCAGTTACAGGAACTGGGGACAAGGCTCTGGGGCCAACGTCCTGACTTTC
TRBD1	TRBV6-2/TRBV6-3	.	TRBJ1-5	CASRPGTGRSQPQHF	TGTGCCAGCAGGCCAGGGACAGGGCGAAGTCAGCCCCAGCATTTT
.	TRBV7-9	.	TRBJ2-1	CASSSDVAYNEQFF	TGTGCCAGCAGCTCCGACGTGGCCTACAATGAGCAGTTCTTC
.	TRBV7-3	.	TRBJ1-1	CASSPRGGTSAEAFF	TGTGCCAGCAGCCCCCGAGGAGGGACGAGCGCTGAAGCTTTCTTT
.	TRBV15	once	TRBJ2-3	CATSRDETDTQYF	TGTGCCACCAGCAGAGATGAAACGGATACGCAGTATTTT
TRBD2	TRBV18	.	TRBJ2-2	CASSPPGLANTGELFF	TGTGCCAGCTCACCGCCGGGACTAGCCAACACCGGGGAGCTGTTTTTT
TRBD1	TRBV5-4	.	TRBJ2-1	CASSGGTGRNEQFF	TGTGCCAGCAGCGGGGGGACAGGGCGGAATGAGCAGTTCTTC
.	TRBV4-1	.	TRBJ1-2	CASSQDRGEVYGYTF	TGCGCCAGCAGCCAAGATCGGGGAGAAGTCTATGGCTACACCTTC
.	TRBV5-1	.	TRBJ1-1	CASSSLVRNTEAFF	TGCGCCAGCAGCTCCCTCGTCCGGAACACTGAAGCTTTCTTT
.	TRBV28	.	TRBJ1-5	CASSHQVLGPQHF	TGTGCCAGCAGCCATCAGGTTTTAGGACCCCAGCATTTT
TRBD2	TRBV4-2	.	TRBJ2-3	CASSQSWTSGRAATDTQYF	TGTGCCAGCAGCCAATCGTGGACTAGCGGGAGGGCCGCCACAGATACGCAGTATTTT
.	TRBV18	.	TRBJ2-5	CASSPTGSGETQYF	TGTGCCAGCTCACCAACAGGGAGTGGAGAGACCCAGTACTTC
.	TRBV9	once	TRBJ2-5	CASSVAPSGGLGRETQYF	TGTGCCAGCAGCGTAGCCCCCAGTGGTGGTCTAGGGAGGGAGACCCAGTACTTC
TRBD1	TRBV11-3	.	TRBJ2-2	CASSPPNRGGTGELFF	TGTGCCAGCAGTCCCCCAAACAGGGGCGGCACCGGGGAGCTGTTTTTT